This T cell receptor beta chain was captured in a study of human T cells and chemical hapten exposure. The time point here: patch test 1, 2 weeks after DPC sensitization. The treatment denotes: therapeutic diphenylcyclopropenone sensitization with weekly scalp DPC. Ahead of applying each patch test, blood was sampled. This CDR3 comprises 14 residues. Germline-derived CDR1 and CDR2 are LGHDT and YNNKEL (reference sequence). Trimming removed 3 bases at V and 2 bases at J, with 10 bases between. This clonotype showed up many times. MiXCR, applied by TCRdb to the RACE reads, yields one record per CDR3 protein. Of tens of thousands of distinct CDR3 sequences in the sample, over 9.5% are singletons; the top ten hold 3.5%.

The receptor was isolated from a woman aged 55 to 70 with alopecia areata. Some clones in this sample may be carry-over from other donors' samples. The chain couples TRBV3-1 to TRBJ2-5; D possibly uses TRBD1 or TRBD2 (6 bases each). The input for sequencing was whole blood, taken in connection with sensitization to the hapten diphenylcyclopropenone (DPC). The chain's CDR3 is CASSQGGQQETQYF. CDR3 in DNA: TGTGCCAGCAGCCAGGGGGGCCAACAAGAGACCCAGTACTTC.